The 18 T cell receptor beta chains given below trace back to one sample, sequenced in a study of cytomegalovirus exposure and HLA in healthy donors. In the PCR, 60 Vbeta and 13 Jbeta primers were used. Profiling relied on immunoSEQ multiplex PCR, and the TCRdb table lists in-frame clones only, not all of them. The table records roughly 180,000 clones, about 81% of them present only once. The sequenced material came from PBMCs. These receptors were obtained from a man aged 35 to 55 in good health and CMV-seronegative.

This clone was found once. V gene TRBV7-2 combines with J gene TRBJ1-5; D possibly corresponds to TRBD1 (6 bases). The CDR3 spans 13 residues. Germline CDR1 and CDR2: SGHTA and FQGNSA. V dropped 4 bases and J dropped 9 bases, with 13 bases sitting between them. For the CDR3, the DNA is TGTGCCAGCAGCTCCGGGGGGCTGGCGCCCCAGCATTTT. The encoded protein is CASSSGGLAPQHF.

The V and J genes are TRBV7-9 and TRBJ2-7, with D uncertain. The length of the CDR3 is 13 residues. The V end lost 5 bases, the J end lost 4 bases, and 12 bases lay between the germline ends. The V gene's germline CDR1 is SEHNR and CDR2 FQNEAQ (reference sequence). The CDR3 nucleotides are TGTGCCAGCAGCCCCCCGGGTCCTTACGAGCAGTACTTC. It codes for CASSPPGPYEQYF.

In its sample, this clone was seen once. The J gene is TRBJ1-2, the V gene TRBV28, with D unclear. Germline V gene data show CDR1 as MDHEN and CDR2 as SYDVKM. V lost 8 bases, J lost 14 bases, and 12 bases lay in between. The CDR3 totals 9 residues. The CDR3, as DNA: TGTGCCAGCGGCAACATGAGGACCTTC. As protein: CASGNMRTF.

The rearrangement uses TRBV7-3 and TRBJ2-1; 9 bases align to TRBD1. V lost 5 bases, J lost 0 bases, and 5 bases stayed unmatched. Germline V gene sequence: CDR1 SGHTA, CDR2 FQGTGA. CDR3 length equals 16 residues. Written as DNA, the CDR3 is TGTGCCAGCAGCATCACAGGGGGCGACTCCTACAATGAGCAGTTCTTC. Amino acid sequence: CASSITGGDSYNEQFF.

CDR3 protein: CASSLAGAGADTQYF. The CDR3 DNA is TGCGCCAGCAGCTTGGCCGGGGCGGGGGCAGATACGCAGTATTTT. This chain links TRBV5-1 with TRBJ2-3; 7 positions match TRBD2. Germline values: CDR1 SGHRS, CDR2 YFSETQ. The junction had 5 bases not matched to a gene; V was cut back by 0 bases and J by 4 bases. The CDR3 sequence is 15 residues long.

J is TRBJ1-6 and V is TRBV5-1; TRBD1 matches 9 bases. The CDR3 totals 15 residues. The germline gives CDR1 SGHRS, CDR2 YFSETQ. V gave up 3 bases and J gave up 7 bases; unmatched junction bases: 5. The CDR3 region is CASSWVGQGNSPLHF. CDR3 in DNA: TGCGCCAGCAGCTGGGTGGGACAGGGAAATTCACCCCTCCACTTT.

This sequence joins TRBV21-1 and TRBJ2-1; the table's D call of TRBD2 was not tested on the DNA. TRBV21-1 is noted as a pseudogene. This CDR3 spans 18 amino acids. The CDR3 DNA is TGTGCCAGCAGCAAAGGGACTAGCGGGGCCAGCTCCTACAATGAGCAGTTCTTC. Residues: CASSKGTSGASSYNEQFF.

In DNA, the CDR3 is TGTGCCAGCAGCCAAGAGGTGCAGGGCTATAATTCACCCCTCCACTTT. This gives the protein CASSQEVQGYNSPLHF. The chain is built from TRBV9 and TRBJ1-6, with TRBD1 as a possible D gene (5 bases). CDR1 is SGDLS and CDR2 is YYNGEE in the germline V gene. The CDR3 consists of 16 residues. Between the trimmed V and J ends, which lost 4 bases and 3 bases, there was a span of 14 bases.

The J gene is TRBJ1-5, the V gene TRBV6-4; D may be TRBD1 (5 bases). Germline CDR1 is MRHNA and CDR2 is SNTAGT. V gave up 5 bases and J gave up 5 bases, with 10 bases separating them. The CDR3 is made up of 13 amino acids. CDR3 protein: CASSKEGDQPQHF. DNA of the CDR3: TGTGCCAGCAGTAAAGAAGGGGATCAGCCCCAGCATTTT.

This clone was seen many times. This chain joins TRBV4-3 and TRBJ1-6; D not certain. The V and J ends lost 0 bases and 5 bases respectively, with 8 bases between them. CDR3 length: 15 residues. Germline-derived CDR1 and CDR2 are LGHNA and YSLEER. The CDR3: CASSQDMSNNSPLHF. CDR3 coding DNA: TGCGCCAGCAGCCAAGATATGAGTAATAATTCACCCCTCCACTTT.

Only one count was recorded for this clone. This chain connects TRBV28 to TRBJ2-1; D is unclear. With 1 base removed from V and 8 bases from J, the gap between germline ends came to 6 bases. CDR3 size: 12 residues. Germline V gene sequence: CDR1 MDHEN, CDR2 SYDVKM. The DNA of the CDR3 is TGTGCCAGCAGTTTATTTCCCGATGAGCAGTTCTTC. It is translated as CASSLFPDEQFF.

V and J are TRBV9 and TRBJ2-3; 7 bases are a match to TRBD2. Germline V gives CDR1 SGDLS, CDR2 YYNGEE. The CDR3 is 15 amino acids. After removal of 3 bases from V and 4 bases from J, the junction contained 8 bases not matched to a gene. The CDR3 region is CASSDRWGGSDTQYF. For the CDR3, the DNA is TGTGCCAGCAGCGATAGGTGGGGGGGATCAGATACGCAGTATTTT. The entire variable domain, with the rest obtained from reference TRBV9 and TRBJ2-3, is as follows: DSGVTQTPKHLITATGQRVTLRCSPRSGDLSVYWYQQSLDQGLQFLIQYYNGEERAKGNILERFSAQQFPDLHSELNLSSLELGDSALYFCASSDRWGGSDTQYFGPGTRLTVL.

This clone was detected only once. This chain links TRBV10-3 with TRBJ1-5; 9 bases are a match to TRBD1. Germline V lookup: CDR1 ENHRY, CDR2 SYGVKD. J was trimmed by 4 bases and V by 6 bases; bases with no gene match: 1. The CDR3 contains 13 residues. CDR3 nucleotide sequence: TGTGCCATCAGCGGGACAGGGAATCAGCCCCAGCATTTT. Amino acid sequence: CAISGTGNQPQHF.

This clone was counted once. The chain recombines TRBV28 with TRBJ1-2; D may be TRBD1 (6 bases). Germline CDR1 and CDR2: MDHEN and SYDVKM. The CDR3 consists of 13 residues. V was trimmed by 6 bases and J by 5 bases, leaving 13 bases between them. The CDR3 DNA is TGTGCCAGCAGCAAAACAGGGAGATATGGCTACACCTTC. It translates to CASSKTGRYGYTF.

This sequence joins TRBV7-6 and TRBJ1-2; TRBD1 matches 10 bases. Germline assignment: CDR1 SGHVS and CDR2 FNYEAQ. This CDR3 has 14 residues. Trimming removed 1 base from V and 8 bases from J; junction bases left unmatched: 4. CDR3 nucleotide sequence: TGTGCCAGCAGCTTAGGGGGACAGGGGAGCGGCTACACCTTC. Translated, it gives CASSLGGQGSGYTF. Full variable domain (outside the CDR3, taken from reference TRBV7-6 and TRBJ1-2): GAGVSQSPRYKVTKRGQDVALRCDPISGHVSLYWYRQALGQGPEFLTYFNYEAQQDKSGLPNDRFSAERPEGSISTLTIQRTEQRDSAMYRCASSLGGQGSGYTFGSGTRLTVV.

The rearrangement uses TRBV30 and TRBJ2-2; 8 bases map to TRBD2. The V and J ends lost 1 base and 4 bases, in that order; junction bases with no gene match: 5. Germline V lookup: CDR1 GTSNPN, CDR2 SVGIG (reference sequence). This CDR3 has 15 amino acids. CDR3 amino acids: CAWSEVAGGTGELFF. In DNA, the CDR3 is TGTGCCTGGAGTGAGGTGGCGGGAGGCACCGGGGAGCTGTTTTTT.

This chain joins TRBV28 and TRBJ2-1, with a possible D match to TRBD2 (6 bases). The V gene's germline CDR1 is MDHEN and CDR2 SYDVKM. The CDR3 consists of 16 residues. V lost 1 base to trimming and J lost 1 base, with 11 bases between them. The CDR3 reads CASSLLAGGSYNEQFF. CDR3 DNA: TGTGCCAGCAGTTTATTGGCAGGAGGGTCCTACAATGAGCAGTTCTTC.

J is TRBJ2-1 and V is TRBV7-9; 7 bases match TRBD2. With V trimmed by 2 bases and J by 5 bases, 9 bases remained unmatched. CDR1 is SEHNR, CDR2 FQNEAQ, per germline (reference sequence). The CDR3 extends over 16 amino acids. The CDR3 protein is CASSLFSSGPNNEQFF. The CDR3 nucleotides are TGTGCCAGCAGCTTATTTTCTAGCGGACCGAACAATGAGCAGTTCTTC.